This T cell receptor beta chain was sequenced for a study of CD8 T cells in Susac syndrome. The RNA, 0.5 to 1 ug, was put through reverse transcription using random hexamers. One entry per CDR3 protein, called by TCRdb with MiXCR from the immunoSEQ multiplex PCR reads. The repertoire holds tens of thousands of distinct CDR3 sequences, with roughly 96% as singletons. This TCR derives from a human donor with Susac syndrome. Sequencing input: CD8+ T cells from PBMCs.

The CDR3 coding sequence is TGTGCCAGCAGCCCTTCCCCGGGACAAGCGTACAATGAGCAGTTCTTC. This gives the protein CASSPSPGQAYNEQFF. The chain links TRBV7-6 to TRBJ2-1, with a possible D match to TRBD1 (6 bases). Germline V gives CDR1 SGHVS, CDR2 FNYEAQ. The CDR3 contains 16 residues. The V end was cut by 5 bases, the J end by 4 bases, with 18 bases between.